These 29 T cell receptor beta chains were all obtained from the same sample, sequenced in a study of shared clonotypes between healthy human individuals. Measured with immunoSEQ multiplex PCR; TCRdb has only the in-frame clones, and not every one. Of 900,000 to 1,200,000 clones listed, 75% to 80% are singletons. The sequenced sample consisted of memory CD4+ T cells from PBMCs. Subset noted: CD45RA-negative fraction. The source of these receptors is a man younger than 35 in good health. Some clones in this sample may be carry-over from other donors' samples.

This sequence joins TRBV28 and TRBJ1-1; D gene uncertain. This CDR3 comprises 11 residues. Germline values: CDR1 MDHEN, CDR2 SYDVKM. V was clipped by 3 bases and J by 6 bases, with 5 bases between them. The CDR3 loop is CASSFWSEAFF. The CDR3 DNA follows: TGTGCCAGCAGTTTTTGGTCTGAAGCTTTCTTT.

On this clone itself: This could be a read error, since a much larger clone is one nucleotide away. Other DNA variants within this sample encode the same CDR3. The gene calls are TRBV5-1 and TRBJ2-3; weak D call: TRBD1 (5 bases). CDR1 is SGHRS, CDR2 YFSETQ, per germline. The V end lost 2 bases, the J end lost 2 bases, and 6 bases lay between the germline ends. The CDR3 runs 13 residues. The CDR3 DNA reads as TGCGCCAGCAGCTTCAGGGACACAGATACGCAGTATTTT. Its protein product is CASSFRDTDTQYF.

The chain joins TRBV10-3 to TRBJ2-7; 7 bases agree with TRBD2. From germline, CDR1 is ENHRY and CDR2 SYGVKD. The CDR3 loop spans 15 amino acids. J lost 1 base, V lost 1 base, and 4 bases had no gene match. The CDR3, as DNA: TGTGCCATCAGTGAGTGGGGGGGGAGGTCCTACGAGCAGTACTTC. It is translated as CAISEWGGRSYEQYF.

The chain combines TRBV23-1 with TRBJ1-5, with 8 bases lining up with TRBD1. TRBV23-1 counts as an open reading frame of uncertain function. This CDR3 contains 20 residues. V dropped 2 bases and J dropped 0; count of bases not matched to a gene: 15. The DNA of the CDR3 is TGCGCCAGCAGTCAACGTTTCCGGTCAGGGGGCGGTTATAGCAATCAGCCCCAGCATTTT. Its protein is CASSQRFRSGGGYSNQPQHF.

The CDR3 DNA reads TGCGCCAGCAGCTTGGCAGGGACAGAATACCGCCCTGGCTACACCTTC. Translation: CASSLAGTEYRPGYTF. The V and J genes are TRBV5-1 and TRBJ1-2, with 7 bases fitting TRBD1. This CDR3 is built from 16 residues. The germline V gene has CDR1 SGHRS and CDR2 YFSETQ. Trimming removed 0 bases from V and 7 bases from J; junction bases left unmatched: 12.

This chain links TRBV7-8 with TRBJ1-5; possible D gene TRBD1, 6 bases. Germline V gene sequence: CDR1 SGHVS, CDR2 FQNEAQ. This CDR3 has 17 amino acids. V shed 1 base and J shed 4 bases, with 17 bases lying between them. As DNA, the CDR3 is TGTGCCAGCAGCTTAGGCCCACAGGGAGGGGATAATCAGCCCCAGCATTTT. It is translated as CASSLGPQGGDNQPQHF.

The genes are TRBV10-3 and TRBJ1-2; D is unresolved. The CDR3 totals 12 residues. Germline CDR1 ENHRY, CDR2 SYGVKD. Trimming took off 5 bases at V and 2 bases at J, with 6 bases between the two ends. The CDR3 protein is CAISLENYGYTF. Here the CDR3 DNA reads TGTGCCATCAGTCTAGAAAACTATGGCTACACCTTC.

The CDR3 bases are TGTGCCAGTAACCAACCGGGACAGGTATACAATGAGCAGTTCTTC. It is translated as CASNQPGQVYNEQFF. The chain carries TRBV19 and TRBJ2-1, with 8 bases matching TRBD1. CDR1 and CDR2 from the germline V gene are LNHDA and SQIVND (reference sequence). The CDR3 runs to 15 residues. The V and J ends lost 7 bases and 4 bases, in that order; junction bases with no gene match: 9.

The V and J genes are TRBV28 and TRBJ2-1; 8 nucleotides agree with TRBD2. CDR3 length equals 15 residues. Germline CDR1 MDHEN, CDR2 SYDVKM. Trimming at V came to 6 bases and at J to 6 bases, leaving 10 bases not matched to a gene. Written as DNA, the CDR3 is TGTGCCAGCAGCCCTCCGGGACTAGGGGGCAATGAGCAGTTCTTC. Its protein is CASSPPGLGGNEQFF.

V usage is TRBV4-2 and J usage is TRBJ1-3; D gene uncertain. The CDR3 loop spans 17 amino acids. Germline V gene sequence: CDR1 LGHNA, CDR2 YNFKEQ. Trimming pared 0 bases from V and 0 bases from J, leaving 12 bases between. The CDR3 DNA reads TGTGCCAGCAGCCAAGATACTAGTTTCTCCTCTGGAAACACCATATATTTT. Its protein product is CASSQDTSFSSGNTIYF.

The chain employs TRBV6-5 and TRBJ2-1; 10 nucleotides agree with TRBD2. With 0 bases clipped from V and 4 bases from J, the junction kept 3 bases outside the gene matches. The CDR3 length is 16 residues. CDR1 and CDR2 from the germline V gene are MNHEY and SVGAGI. CDR3 region: CASSYSRTSGYNEQFF. The CDR3 DNA reads as TGTGCCAGCAGTTACTCCAGGACTAGCGGTTACAATGAGCAGTTCTTC.

The chain uses TRBV5-1 and TRBJ1-2, with D hard to call. CDR1 and CDR2 from the germline V gene are SGHRS and YFSETQ. Between the trimmed V and J ends, which lost 3 bases and 10 bases, there was a span of 13 bases. The CDR3 is 12 amino acids. In DNA, the CDR3 is TGCGCCAGCAGCTCCGGCCCAGCTGACTACACCTTC. This codes for CASSSGPADYTF. The full variable domain, completed using reference TRBV5-1 and TRBJ1-2, is KAGVTQTPRYLIKTRGQQVTLSCSPISGHRSVSWYQQTPGQGLQFLFEYFSETQRNKGNFPGRFSGRQFSNSRSEMNVSTLELGDSALYLCASSSGPADYTFGSGTRLTVV.

This clone was detected only once. This chain links TRBV7-2 with TRBJ2-7; 9 positions agree with TRBD2. CDR3 length: 16 residues. Germline V gene data show CDR1 as SGHTA and CDR2 as FQGNSA. J gave up 2 bases and V 0 bases, and 5 bases lay outside the gene matches. CDR3 nucleotides: TGTGCCAGCAGCTTAGCTGCGGGAGGGCCAGCCTACGAGCAGTACTTC. This sequence encodes CASSLAAGGPAYEQYF. Full variable domain (outside the CDR3, taken from reference TRBV7-2 and TRBJ2-7): GAGVSQSPSNKVTEKGKDVELRCDPISGHTALYWYRQSLGQGLEFLIYFQGNSAPDKSGLPSDRFSAERTGGSVSTLTIQRTQQEDSAVYLCASSLAAGGPAYEQYFGPGTRLTVT.

In this sample, this clone turned up a few times. The chain uses TRBV4-1 and TRBJ2-1; 9 bases are a match to TRBD2. The length of the CDR3 is 19 residues. The V gene end was trimmed by 1 base and the J gene end by 0 bases; junction bases not matched to a gene: 10. The germline V gene encodes CDR1 MGHRA and CDR2 YSYEKL. CDR3 sequence: CASSQVLTSGLSSYNEQFF. The CDR3, as DNA: TGCGCCAGCAGCCAAGTTCTGACTAGCGGCCTGAGCTCCTACAATGAGCAGTTCTTC.

This chain connects TRBV7-3 to TRBJ2-5; D is unclear. V lost 1 base and J lost 4, with 10 bases in between. From germline, CDR1 is SGHTA and CDR2 FQGTGA. This CDR3 is built from 14 residues. CDR3 in amino acids: CASSLSGTRETQYF. The CDR3 DNA is TGTGCCAGCAGCTTAAGTGGAACCCGAGAGACCCAGTACTTC.

This clone turned up a few times. The V and J genes are TRBV7-9 and TRBJ2-2, with a possible D match to TRBD1 (6 bases). Trimming cost V 6 bases and J 4 bases, with 15 bases left between them. The CDR3 is 15 residues long. Germline CDR1 reads SEHNR; CDR2 reads FQNEAQ (reference sequence). CDR3 region: CASRTLGHSTGELFF. The CDR3 nucleotides read TGTGCCAGCAGAACCCTGGGACATTCCACCGGGGAGCTGTTTTTT.

This clone was recorded a few times. The chain links TRBV29-1 to TRBJ1-1; D remains unclear. The germline CDR1 and CDR2 sequences are SQVTM and ANQGSEA. This CDR3 has 13 amino acids. With 4 bases removed from V and 1 base from J, the gap between germline ends came to 10 bases. The CDR3 DNA reads as TGCAGCGTTGCCGGGTATCGGAACACTGAAGCTTTCTTT. Translation: CSVAGYRNTEAFF.

The chain combines TRBV10-3 with TRBJ2-5; perhaps TRBD2 as D (6 bases). Trimming cost V 6 bases and J 5 bases, with 10 bases left between them. The CDR3 is made up of 12 amino acids. Germline loops: CDR1 ENHRY, CDR2 SYGVKD. The DNA for the CDR3 is TGTGCCATCAGCGCTGGGAGGGAGACCCAGTACTTC. It codes for CAISAGRETQYF.

The chain joins TRBV5-1 to TRBJ2-7, with TRBD1 matching 7 bases. Germline trimming cut 3 bases from V and 1 base from J; bases unmatched to any gene: 7. Germline CDR1 reads SGHRS; CDR2 reads YFSETQ. CDR3 length equals 15 residues. CDR3 DNA sequence: TGCGCCAGCAGCTCGCGACAGGGTATATCCTACGAGCAGTACTTC. Translated: CASSSRQGISYEQYF.

CDR3 DNA: TGTGCCAGCAGCGAATCACGACAGGACTACGAGCAGTACTTC. As protein: CASSESRQDYEQYF. This sequence joins TRBV13 and TRBJ2-7; TRBD1 might be the D (6 bases). Trimming cost V 5 bases and J 3 bases, with 14 bases left between them. From germline, CDR1 is PRHDT and CDR2 FYEKMQ (reference sequence). The CDR3 has 14 amino acids.

The chain couples TRBV4-1 to TRBJ1-5; D unclear. The germline V and J ends were trimmed by 2 bases and 2 bases, with 10 bases remaining between them. The CDR3 has 15 amino acids. The germline V gene has CDR1 MGHRA and CDR2 YSYEKL. The CDR3 here is CASSQLYIGNQPQHF. The CDR3 region has the DNA TGCGCCAGCAGCCAATTATATATTGGCAATCAGCCCCAGCATTTT.

The table lists this clone with a few counts. V gene TRBV9 combines with J gene TRBJ1-2, with D perhaps TRBD1 (5 bases). CDR3 length equals 16 residues. V gave up 0 bases and J gave up 6 bases, with 18 bases separating them. Germline assignment: CDR1 SGDLS and CDR2 YYNGEE. The CDR3 bases are TGTGCCAGCAGCGTAGATCCCAGGGCCTCATACCATGGCTACACCTTC. Its protein product is CASSVDPRASYHGYTF.

V gene TRBV7-3 combines with J gene TRBJ2-7, with D uncertain. Germline V lookup: CDR1 SGHTA, CDR2 FQGTGA. This CDR3 is built from 14 residues. V was pared by 8 bases and J by 6 bases, with 20 bases between. The CDR3 region is CASAPHGAPGEQYF. CDR3 sequence (DNA): TGTGCCAGCGCCCCCCACGGAGCCCCCGGCGAGCAGTACTTC.

This clone was seen a single time. The chain has TRBV7-2 and TRBJ2-3; tentatively, D is TRBD2 (6 bases). The V gene's germline CDR1 is SGHTA and CDR2 FQGNSA. The CDR3 extends over 15 amino acids. V shed 1 base and J shed 2 bases, with 10 bases lying between them. The CDR3 region is CASSLDGRPTDTQYF. CDR3 DNA: TGTGCCAGCAGCTTAGACGGGAGACCCACAGATACGCAGTATTTT.

This chain connects TRBV5-4 to TRBJ2-1, with TRBD2 matching over 7 bases. V gave up 2 bases and J gave up 8 bases; unmatched junction bases: 7. The germline V gene encodes CDR1 SGHNT and CDR2 YYREEE (reference sequence). CDR3 length equals 14 residues. CDR3 nucleotide sequence: TGTGCCAGCAGCTTCGCGGGGGATTTGGATGAGCAGTTCTTC. Protein product: CASSFAGDLDEQFF.

For this clone: The junction differs from germline at one of its ends, possibly a read error. This chain connects TRBV14 to TRBJ2-3; possibly TRBD1 for D (5 bases). The germline V gene encodes CDR1 SGHDN and CDR2 FVKESK. This CDR3 spans 14 amino acids. For the CDR3, the DNA is TGTGCCAGCAGCCAAGATAACCGCGCCTCAGGGCCCTTATTT. It is translated as CASSQDNRASGPLF.

The chain uses TRBV28 and TRBJ2-5; no clear D. Trimming removed 4 bases at V and 0 bases at J, with 12 bases between. CDR3 size: 15 residues. Germline loops: CDR1 MDHEN, CDR2 SYDVKM. The CDR3 region has the DNA TGTGCCAGCAGTTCCTTCCAACAGTACCAAGAGACCCAGTACTTC. Translation gives CASSSFQQYQETQYF. Based on the CDR3 plus reference TRBV28 and TRBJ2-5, the full variable domain is DVKVTQSSRYLVKRTGEKVFLECVQDMDHENMFWYRQDPGLGLRLIYFSYDVKMKEKGDIPEGYSVSREKKERFSLILESASTNQTSMYLCASSSFQQYQETQYFGPGTRLLVL.

Comment on this clone: This may come from a read error, since a much larger clone is one base off. The V gene is TRBV7-9, the J gene TRBJ2-1; D is perhaps TRBD2 (5 bases). The V end was cut by 6 bases, the J end by 0 bases, with 6 bases between. The CDR3 covers 13 residues. Germline lookup yields CDR1 SEHNR and CDR2 FQNEAQ (reference sequence). The CDR3 protein is CASRGSSYNEQFF. The CDR3, as DNA: TGTGCCAGCAGAGGGAGCTCCTACAATGAGCAGTTCTTC.

The chain has TRBV29-1 and TRBJ2-3, with 7 bases that match TRBD1. The J segment lost 4 bases and the V segment lost 0 bases, leaving 10 bases of the junction unmatched. Germline V gene lookup returns CDR1 SQVTM and CDR2 ANQGSEA. This CDR3 has 16 residues. In DNA form, the CDR3 reads TGCAGCGTTGAAGATCCCTGGACAGGTTCTTCAGATACGCAGTATTTT. Translation gives CSVEDPWTGSSDTQYF.